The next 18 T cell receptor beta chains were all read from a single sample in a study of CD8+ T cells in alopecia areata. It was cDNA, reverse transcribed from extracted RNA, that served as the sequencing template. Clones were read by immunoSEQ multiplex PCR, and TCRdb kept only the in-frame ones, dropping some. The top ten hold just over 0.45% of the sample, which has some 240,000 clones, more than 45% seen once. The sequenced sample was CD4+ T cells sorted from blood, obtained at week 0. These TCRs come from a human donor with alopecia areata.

The CDR3 DNA is TGTGCCAGTAGTCTACAGGAATCTGGGGCCAACGTCCTGACTTTC. The encoded protein is CASSLQESGANVLTF. The rearrangement joins TRBV19 to TRBJ2-6; D is perhaps TRBD1 (5 bases). The V end lost 5 bases, the J end lost 1 base, and 9 bases lay between the germline ends. Germline V gene sequence: CDR1 LNHDA, CDR2 SQIVND (reference sequence). CDR3 length: 15 amino acids.

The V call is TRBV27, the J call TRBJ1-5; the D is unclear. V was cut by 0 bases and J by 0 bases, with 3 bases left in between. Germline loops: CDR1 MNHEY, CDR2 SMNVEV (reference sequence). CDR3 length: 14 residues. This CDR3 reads CASSLSSSNQPQHF. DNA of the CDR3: TGTGCCAGCAGTTTATCCAGTAGCAATCAGCCCCAGCATTTT.

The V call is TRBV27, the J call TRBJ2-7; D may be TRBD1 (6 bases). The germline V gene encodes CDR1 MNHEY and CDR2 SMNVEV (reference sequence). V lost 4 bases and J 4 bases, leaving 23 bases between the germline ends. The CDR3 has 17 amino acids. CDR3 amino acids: CASSSYSQGPGLYEQYF. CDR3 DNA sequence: TGTGCCAGCAGTTCGTATTCACAGGGACCGGGGTTATACGAGCAGTACTTC.

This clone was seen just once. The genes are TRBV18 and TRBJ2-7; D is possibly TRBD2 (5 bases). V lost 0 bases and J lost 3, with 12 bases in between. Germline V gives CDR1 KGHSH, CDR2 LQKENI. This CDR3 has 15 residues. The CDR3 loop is CASSPPGLAGYEQYF. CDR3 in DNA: TGTGCCAGCTCACCACCGGGTCTAGCCGGCTACGAGCAGTACTTC.

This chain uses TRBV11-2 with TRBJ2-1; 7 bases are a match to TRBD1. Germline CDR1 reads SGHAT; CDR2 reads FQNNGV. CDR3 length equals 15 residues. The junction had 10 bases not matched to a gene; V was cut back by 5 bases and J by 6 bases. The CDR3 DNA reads TGTGCCAGCAGCGAGGGGGCAGGGTACCCCAATGAGCAGTTCTTC. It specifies CASSEGAGYPNEQFF.

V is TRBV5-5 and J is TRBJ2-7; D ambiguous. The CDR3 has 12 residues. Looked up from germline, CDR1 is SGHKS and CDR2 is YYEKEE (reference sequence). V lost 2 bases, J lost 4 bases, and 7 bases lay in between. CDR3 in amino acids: CASSFFEYEQYF. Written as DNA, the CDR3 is TGTGCCAGCAGCTTCTTCGAATACGAGCAGTACTTC. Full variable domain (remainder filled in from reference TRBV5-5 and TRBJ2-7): DAGVTQSPTHLIKTRGQQVTLRCSPISGHKSVSWYQQVLGQGPQFIFQYYEKEERGRGNFPDRFSARQFPNYSSELNVNALLLGDSALYLCASSFFEYEQYFGPGTRLTVT.

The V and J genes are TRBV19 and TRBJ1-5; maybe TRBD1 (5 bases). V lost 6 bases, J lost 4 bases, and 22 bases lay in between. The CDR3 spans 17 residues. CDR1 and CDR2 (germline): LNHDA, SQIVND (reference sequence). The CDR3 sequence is CASRGEAGQPKNQPQHF. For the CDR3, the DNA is TGTGCCAGTAGAGGTGAGGCAGGGCAACCGAAAAATCAGCCCCAGCATTTT.

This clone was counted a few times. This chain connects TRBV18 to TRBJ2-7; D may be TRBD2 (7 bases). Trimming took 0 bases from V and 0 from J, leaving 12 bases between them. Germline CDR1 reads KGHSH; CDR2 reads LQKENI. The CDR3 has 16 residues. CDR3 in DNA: TGTGCCAGCTCACCACCTCTGGGGGGGCCCTCCTACGAGCAGTACTTC. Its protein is CASSPPLGGPSYEQYF.

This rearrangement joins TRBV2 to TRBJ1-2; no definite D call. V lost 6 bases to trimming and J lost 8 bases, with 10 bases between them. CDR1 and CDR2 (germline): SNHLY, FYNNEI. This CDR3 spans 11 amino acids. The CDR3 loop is CASSRAAGYTF. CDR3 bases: TGTGCCAGCAGCCGGGCCGCGGGCTACACCTTC.

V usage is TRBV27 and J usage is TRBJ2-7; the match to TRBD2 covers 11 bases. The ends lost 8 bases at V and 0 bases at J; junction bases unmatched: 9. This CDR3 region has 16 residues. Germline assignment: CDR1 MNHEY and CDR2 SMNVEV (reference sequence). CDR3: CASGKGTSGSSYEQYF. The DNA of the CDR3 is TGTGCCAGCGGAAAAGGGACTAGCGGAAGCTCCTACGAGCAGTACTTC.

As DNA, the CDR3 is TGTGCCAGCAGCTTGGCCCAACATCAAGGGGCCGAGCAGTACTTC. Residues: CASSLAQHQGAEQYF. The rearrangement links TRBV11-2 to TRBJ2-7; D is possibly TRBD1 (5 bases). CDR1 is SGHAT and CDR2 is FQNNGV in the germline V gene. This CDR3 contains 15 residues. Trimming pared 3 bases from V and 6 bases from J, leaving 18 bases between.

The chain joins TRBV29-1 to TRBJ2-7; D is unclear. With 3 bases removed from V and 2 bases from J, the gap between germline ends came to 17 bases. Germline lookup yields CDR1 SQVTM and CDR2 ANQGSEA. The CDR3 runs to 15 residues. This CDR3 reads CSVELPWRSAYEQYF. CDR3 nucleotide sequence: TGCAGCGTTGAGCTTCCCTGGCGGTCCGCCTACGAGCAGTACTTC.

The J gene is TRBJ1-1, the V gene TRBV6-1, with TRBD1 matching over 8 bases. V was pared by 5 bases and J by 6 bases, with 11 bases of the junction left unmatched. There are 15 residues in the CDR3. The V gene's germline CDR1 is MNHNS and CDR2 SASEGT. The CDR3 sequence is CASSRQDRGAAEAFF. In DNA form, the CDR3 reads TGTGCCAGCAGTCGACAAGACAGGGGAGCCGCTGAAGCTTTCTTT.

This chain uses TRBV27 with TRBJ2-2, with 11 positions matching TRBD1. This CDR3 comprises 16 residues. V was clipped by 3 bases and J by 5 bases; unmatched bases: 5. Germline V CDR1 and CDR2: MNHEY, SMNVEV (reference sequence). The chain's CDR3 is CASSFHGTGGTGELFF. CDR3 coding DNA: TGTGCCAGCAGTTTCCACGGGACAGGGGGGACCGGGGAGCTGTTTTTT.

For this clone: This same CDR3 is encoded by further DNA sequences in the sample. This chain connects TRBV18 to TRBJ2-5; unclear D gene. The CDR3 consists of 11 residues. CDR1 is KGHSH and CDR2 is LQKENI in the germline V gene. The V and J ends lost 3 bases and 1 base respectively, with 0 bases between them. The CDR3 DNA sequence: TGTGCCAGCTCACCCCAAGAGACCCAGTACTTC. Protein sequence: CASSPQETQYF.

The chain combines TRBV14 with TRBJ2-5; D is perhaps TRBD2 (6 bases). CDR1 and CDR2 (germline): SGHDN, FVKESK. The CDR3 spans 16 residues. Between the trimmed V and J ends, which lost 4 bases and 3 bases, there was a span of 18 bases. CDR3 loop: CASSPAFGLLKETQYF. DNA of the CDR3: TGTGCCAGCAGCCCTGCTTTCGGACTACTGAAAGAGACCCAGTACTTC.

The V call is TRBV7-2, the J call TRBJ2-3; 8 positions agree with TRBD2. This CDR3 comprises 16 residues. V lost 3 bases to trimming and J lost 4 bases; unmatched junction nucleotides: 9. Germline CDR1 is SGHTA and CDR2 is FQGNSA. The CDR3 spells CASSFQGTRDSDTQYF. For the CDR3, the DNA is TGTGCCAGCAGCTTCCAGGGGACTAGAGACTCAGATACGCAGTATTTT.

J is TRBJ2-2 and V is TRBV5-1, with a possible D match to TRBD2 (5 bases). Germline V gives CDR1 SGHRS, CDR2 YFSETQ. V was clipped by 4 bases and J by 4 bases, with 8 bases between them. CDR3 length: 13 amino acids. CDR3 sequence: CASSGLSTGELFF. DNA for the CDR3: TGCGCCAGCAGCGGACTGAGCACCGGGGAGCTGTTTTTT.